Presented here are 26 T cell receptor beta chains from one specimen sequenced in a study of blood T cell repertoires in COVID-19. Profiling relied on immunoSEQ multiplex PCR, and the TCRdb table lists in-frame clones only, not all of them. The table includes approximately 320,000 clones, roughly nine tenths detected once. What was sequenced was PBMCs or T cells enriched from blood (not recorded which). These receptor sequences come from a man aged 55 to 70 who had recovered from COVID-19.

The chain employs TRBV7-3 and TRBJ2-7; possible D gene TRBD1, 5 bases. Germline CDR1 reads SGHTA; CDR2 reads FQGTGA. The CDR3 contains 13 residues. Trimming removed 3 bases from V and 6 bases from J, with 12 bases in between. Here the CDR3 DNA reads TGTGCCAGCAGCTTGGACCAGGGTTCCGAGCAGTACTTC. Its translation is CASSLDQGSEQYF.

The chain joins TRBV5-5 to TRBJ1-1, with a tentative D call TRBD1 (5 bases). Per germline, CDR1 SGHKS and CDR2 YYEKEE (reference sequence). V was shortened by 6 bases and J by 1 base, with 13 bases between the two germline ends. The CDR3 runs to 14 residues. CDR3 sequence: CASIKGATNTEAFF. CDR3 coding DNA: TGTGCCAGCATTAAAGGGGCTACGAACACTGAAGCTTTCTTT.

V and J are TRBV5-1 and TRBJ2-1; 12 bases agree with TRBD2. This CDR3 contains 16 residues. The germline V gene has CDR1 SGHRS and CDR2 YFSETQ. The ends lost 4 bases at V and 4 bases at J; junction bases unmatched: 6. CDR3 loop: CASSLPGLAGYNEQFF. CDR3 coding DNA: TGCGCCAGCAGCCTGCCGGGACTAGCGGGTTACAATGAGCAGTTCTTC.

The CDR3: CASSPSGAGGGNEQFF. The DNA of the CDR3 is TGTGCCAGCAGCCCCTCCGGGGCGGGGGGGGGCAATGAGCAGTTCTTC. The chain has TRBV3-1 (or the pseudogene TRBV3-2) and TRBJ2-1; 9 nucleotides line up with TRBD2. V trimming: 4 bases; J trimming: 6 bases; junction bases outside the gene matches: 10. CDR3 length equals 16 residues. Germline assignment: CDR1 LGHDT and CDR2 YNNKEL (reference sequence).

The chain combines TRBV10-3 with TRBJ1-1; 12 bases are shared with TRBD1. The ends lost 4 bases at V and 4 bases at J; junction bases unmatched: 13. Germline V gene sequence: CDR1 ENHRY, CDR2 SYGVKD. The CDR3 contains 18 residues. As DNA, the CDR3 is TGTGCCATCAGTGGCCCCGGGACAGGGGGCATTGGAGGCACTGAAGCTTTCTTT. This sequence encodes CAISGPGTGGIGGTEAFF.

CDR3 bases: TGTGCCAGCAGCTTAGTGGCGGGAGCTTCAGATACGCAGTATTTT. Protein sequence: CASSLVAGASDTQYF. This chain joins TRBV7-3 and TRBJ2-3; TRBD2 agrees at 7 bases. In germline, CDR1 is SGHTA, CDR2 FQGTGA. Germline trimming cut 2 bases from V and 4 bases from J; bases unmatched to any gene: 6. The CDR3 runs to 15 residues.

The chain is built from TRBV29-1 and TRBJ1-1, with no clear D. The CDR3 runs 13 residues. Per germline, CDR1 SQVTM and CDR2 ANQGSEA. Deletions cut 3 bases from V and 11 bases from J, with 19 bases between. The CDR3 loop is CSVDVETPDQAFF. The CDR3 DNA sequence: TGCAGCGTTGACGTCGAGACACCCGACCAGGCTTTCTTT. The variable domain in full, completed from reference TRBV29-1 and TRBJ1-1, reads SAVISQKPSRDICQRGTSLTIQCQVDSQVTMMFWYRQQPGQSLTLIATANQGSEATYESGFVIDKFPISRPNLTFSTLTVSNMSPEDSSIYLCSVDVETPDQAFFGQGTRLTVV.

The chain combines TRBV6-2 or TRBV6-3 with TRBJ2-3, with TRBD2 matching over 8 bases. Germline lookup yields CDR1 MNHEY and CDR2 SVGEGT. The junction had 21 bases not matched to a gene; V was cut back by 5 bases and J by 5 bases. This CDR3 contains 19 residues. The CDR3 is CASSDRLGGPAGGEDTQYF. CDR3 nucleotides: TGTGCCAGCAGTGACCGGTTGGGCGGTCCGGCGGGAGGCGAAGATACGCAGTATTTT.

The chain carries TRBV25-1 and TRBJ2-2; 13 nucleotides agree with TRBD2. V lost 11 bases to trimming and J lost 7 bases; unmatched junction nucleotides: 10. The CDR3 extends over 15 amino acids. Germline V gives CDR1 MGHDK, CDR2 SYGVNS. In nucleotides, the CDR3 is TGTGCCTGCGGAAGGACTAGCGGGAGTCACGGGGAGCTGTTTTTT. Translated: CACGRTSGSHGELFF.

The chain uses TRBV19 and TRBJ2-2, with D possibly TRBD2 on 6 matching bases. There are 14 residues in the CDR3. Germline loops: CDR1 LNHDA, CDR2 SQIVND (reference sequence). The V and J ends lost 5 bases and 5 bases respectively, with 12 bases between them. The CDR3, as DNA: TGTGCCAGTAGTCCCTCCCGGGGGACCGGGGAGCTGTTTTTT. Translated, it gives CASSPSRGTGELFF.

The V call is TRBV10-3, the J call TRBJ1-2, with TRBD1 matching 8 bases. V was clipped by 7 bases and J by 6 bases; unmatched bases: 16. The CDR3 runs 16 residues. CDR1 is ENHRY and CDR2 is SYGVKD in the germline V gene. DNA for the CDR3: TGTGCCATCACCAGGGACAGGATGCCCGATGGTCATGGCTACACCTTC. Protein product: CAITRDRMPDGHGYTF.

Worth noting for this clone: This same CDR3 is encoded by further DNA sequences in the sample. The V and J genes are TRBV4-1 and TRBJ2-7, with 8 nucleotides matching TRBD1. The length of the CDR3 is 13 residues. J was trimmed by 3 bases and V by 2 bases; bases with no gene match: 0. Germline CDR1 MGHRA, CDR2 YSYEKL. The CDR3 region has the DNA TGCGCCAGCAGCCAAACAGGGGGCTACGAGCAGTACTTC. This sequence encodes CASSQTGGYEQYF.

CDR3 region: CASSQDRVAYEQYF. DNA of the CDR3: TGTGCCAGCTCGCAGGACAGGGTAGCCTACGAGCAGTACTTC. The chain is built from TRBV18 and TRBJ2-7; 8 bases fit TRBD1. The CDR3 has 14 residues. CDR1 KGHSH and CDR2 LQKENI come from the germline V gene. V shed 6 bases, J shed 2 bases, and the junction held 6 bases outside the gene matches.

The V call is TRBV27, the J call TRBJ2-5, with D possibly being TRBD1 (6 bases). Per germline, CDR1 MNHEY and CDR2 SMNVEV (reference sequence). This CDR3 spans 18 amino acids. The V and J ends lost 5 bases and 3 bases respectively, with 25 bases between them. This CDR3 is CASSPIPVRDTSEETQYF. The CDR3 nucleotides are TGTGCCAGCAGTCCCATCCCCGTCCGGGACACCTCCGAAGAGACCCAGTACTTC.

The chain uses TRBV6-6 and TRBJ2-7, with D tentatively TRBD2 (6 bases). The CDR3 has 14 amino acids. V was clipped by 6 bases and J by 1 base, with 13 bases between them. Looked up from germline, CDR1 is MNHNY and CDR2 is SVGAGI (reference sequence). The CDR3 DNA reads as TGTGCCAGCAGACGGATTAGCGGTTCCTACGAGCAGTACTTC. This sequence encodes CASRRISGSYEQYF.

V and J are TRBV7-2 and TRBJ1-1, with 8 bases fitting TRBD1. The CDR3 runs 14 residues. The junction had 6 bases not matched to a gene; V was cut back by 5 bases and J by 4 bases. Per the germline V gene, CDR1 is SGHTA and CDR2 is FQGNSA. CDR3 residues: CASSLFDRGTEAFF. For the CDR3, the DNA is TGTGCCAGCAGCCTATTCGACAGGGGCACTGAAGCTTTCTTT.

This sequence joins TRBV29-1 and TRBJ1-1, with TRBD1 matching 8 bases. J lost 5 bases, V lost 7 bases, and 9 bases had no gene match. Germline-derived CDR1 and CDR2 are SQVTM and ANQGSEA. The CDR3 length is 13 residues. In DNA form, the CDR3 reads TGCAGCGCCCGGGACAGGTCGAGAACTGAAGCTTTCTTT. It is translated as CSARDRSRTEAFF.

V gene TRBV29-1 combines with J gene TRBJ2-7; 14 positions agree with TRBD2. The CDR3 contains 15 residues. Per the germline V gene, CDR1 is SQVTM and CDR2 is ANQGSEA. The junction had 6 bases not matched to a gene; V was cut back by 4 bases and J by 4 bases. DNA of the CDR3: TGCAGCGTTGGTGGGACTAGCGGGAGCACGTACGAGCAGTACTTC. The encoded protein is CSVGGTSGSTYEQYF.

This chain uses TRBV30 with TRBJ1-1; a possible D gene is TRBD1 (6 bases). V lost 5 bases and J 2 bases, leaving 15 bases between the germline ends. This CDR3 is built from 14 residues. The germline V gene has CDR1 GTSNPN and CDR2 SVGIG (reference sequence). The chain's CDR3 is CAWQKQGGNTEAFF. The CDR3 DNA follows: TGTGCCTGGCAAAAACAGGGCGGAAACACTGAAGCTTTCTTT.

The chain joins TRBV18 to TRBJ2-3; the D gene is possibly TRBD1 (5 bases). Germline V gene lookup returns CDR1 KGHSH and CDR2 LQKENI. The CDR3 loop spans 15 amino acids. Trimming took off 0 bases at V and 4 bases at J, with 11 bases between the two ends. CDR3 protein: CASSPPGAVADTQYF. CDR3 in DNA: TGTGCCAGCTCACCACCTGGGGCGGTGGCAGATACGCAGTATTTT.

V and J are TRBV5-4 and TRBJ2-1; TRBD2 might be the D (5 bases). Per the germline V gene, CDR1 is SGHNT and CDR2 is YYREEE (reference sequence). The CDR3 covers 15 residues. Deletions cut 0 bases from V and 0 bases from J, with 7 bases between. CDR3 region: CASSLAGTSYNEQFF. DNA for the CDR3: TGTGCCAGCAGCTTGGCGGGAACCTCCTACAATGAGCAGTTCTTC.

The chain is built from TRBV7-3 and TRBJ2-2; a weak D match, TRBD1 (6 bases). V lost 5 bases and J 5 bases, leaving 15 bases between the germline ends. Per germline, CDR1 SGHTA and CDR2 FQGTGA. The CDR3 consists of 15 residues. For the CDR3, the DNA is TGTGCCAGCAGCCCAGCGACAGGCTGGACCGGGGAGCTGTTTTTT. Encoded protein: CASSPATGWTGELFF.

The gene calls are TRBV3-1 (or the pseudogene TRBV3-2) and TRBJ1-2; D unclear. In germline, CDR1 is LGHDT, CDR2 YNNKEL (reference sequence). The length of the CDR3 is 14 residues. The V and J ends lost 3 bases and 0 bases respectively, with 8 bases between them. CDR3 coding DNA: TGTGCCAGCAGCCATACCACAACTAACTATGGCTACACCTTC. Protein sequence: CASSHTTTNYGYTF.

This chain links TRBV19 with TRBJ1-1; TRBD1 is a possible D gene (5 bases). V was pared by 10 bases and J by 2 bases, with 11 bases between. CDR1 is LNHDA, CDR2 SQIVND, per germline (reference sequence). The CDR3 sequence is 12 residues long. The CDR3 sequence is CATAQGNTEAFF. CDR3 DNA: TGTGCCACCGCCCAGGGAAACACTGAAGCTTTCTTT. The entire variable domain, with the rest obtained from reference TRBV19 and TRBJ1-1, is as follows: DGGITQSPKYLFRKEGQNVTLSCEQNLNHDAMYWYRQDPGQGLRLIYYSQIVNDFQKGDIAEGYSVSREKKESFPLTVTSAQKNPTAFYLCATAQGNTEAFFGQGTRLTVV.

V usage is TRBV6-1 and J usage is TRBJ1-1; 7 nucleotides align to TRBD1. V dropped 3 bases and J dropped 9; count of bases not matched to a gene: 10. CDR3 size: 14 residues. The germline V gene encodes CDR1 MNHNS and CDR2 SASEGT. In DNA, the CDR3 is TGTGCCAGCAGTGAGGAACCGGGACAGAGAAAAGCTTTCTTT. Translation: CASSEEPGQRKAFF.

V usage is TRBV21-1 and J usage is TRBJ1-6; the table's D call of TRBD1 was not tested on the DNA. TRBV21-1 is recorded as a pseudogene. The CDR3 is 18 amino acids. The CDR3 coding sequence is TGTGCCAGCAGCCCGAATGGTTTGGGAAGGGGCAGTAATTCACCCCTCCACTTT. Encoded protein: CASSPNGLGRGSNSPLHF.